This TCR beta chain derives from a study of metastatic and nonmetastatic thyroid tumors. Study background: A comparison of repertoires was made across blood and tumor or nodule tissue from malignant and benign thyroid patients. Broader study findings: In both blood and tumor samples, TCR beta diversity was reported significantly higher for malignant than benign nodules.

Original methodology: A distant-metastasis classifier for papillary thyroid cancer was built using CDR3 differences across clinicopathological groups. TCRdb re-clonotyped the PCR reads through MiXCR. The V and J calls were determined by TCRdb, not by the authors. Here the sample spans about 12,000 clones, 25% to 30% being singletons. The CDR3 consists of 13 residues. The V gene lost 1 base and the J gene lost 5 bases, with 9 bases spanning the gap. Germline CDR1 SQVTM, CDR2 ANQGSEA. This clone was detected many times. Its antigen is currently unknown. Among the patients, none had received any treatment before thyroid surgery.

The source of this sequence is a female donor with papillary thyroid cancer or a benign thyroid nodule (not recorded which). Some clones in this sample may be carry-over from other donors' samples. The chain joins TRBV29-1 to TRBJ2-1; a weak D match, TRBD2 (6 bases). Sequenced: tumor tissue. CDR3 DNA sequence: TGCAGCGTTGAAGGGACTACTCACAATGAGCAGTTCTTC. Translating it yields CSVEGTTHNEQFF.